One and the same sample provided the 3 T cell receptor beta chains below, sequenced in a study of shared clonotypes between healthy human individuals. Method: immunoSEQ multiplex PCR; TCRdb's copy keeps in-frame clones and lacks some. The sample has some 1,600,000 clones, 95% to 99% seen once. The sequencing input was naive CD4+ T cells sorted from blood. Subset described: CD45RA+ positively selected. The receptors shown here come from a man aged 25-45 years in good health.

In DNA form, the CDR3 reads TGCAGCGTGGTTACCGGGACAGGGGACTACAATCAGCCCCAGCATTTT. It yields the protein CSVVTGTGDYNQPQHF. This chain connects TRBV29-1 to TRBJ1-5; 10 bases line up with TRBD1. V lost 6 bases to trimming and J lost 3 bases; unmatched junction nucleotides: 11. The CDR3 runs 16 residues. Germline V gene lookup returns CDR1 SQVTM and CDR2 ANQGSEA.

V usage is TRBV18 and J usage is TRBJ1-2; TRBD1 is a possible D gene (5 bases). Germline CDR1 and CDR2: KGHSH and LQKENI. Trimming left V 4 bases short and J 2 bases short, with 8 bases between. The CDR3 has 13 amino acids. In DNA form, the CDR3 reads TGTGCCAGCTCACTCAGGACAAACTATGGCTACACCTTC. The encoded protein is CASSLRTNYGYTF.

The chain recombines TRBV5-5 with TRBJ2-3; 7 bases fit TRBD2. Germline-derived CDR1 and CDR2 are SGHKS and YYEKEE (reference sequence). The CDR3 sequence is 16 residues long. Trimming took 2 bases from V and 2 from J; bases not matched to a gene: 8. The CDR3 bases are TGTGCCAGCAGCTTACCCAGCGGGATTAACACAGATACGCAGTATTTT. It is translated as CASSLPSGINTDTQYF.